The 21 T cell receptor beta chains reported below all come from one sample, sequenced in a study of CD8 T cells in ankylosing spondylitis (dated by TCRdb to about 2017). Receptor amplification or capture employed 5' RACE. The sample was run on an Illumina HiSeq 2500. TCRdb applied fastp at Q25 and MiXCR to the public reads, then kept only in-frame beta chains. CDR3 protein duplicates are merged, each entry listing the most common genes and DNA. The sample table holds a few hundred thousand distinct CDR3 sequences, of which 20% to 25% were seen once. The ten top clones hold around 14% of the sample. The sequencing sample was made of blood, either unsorted or a sorted T cell fraction (not recorded which). Receptors originate from a male donor with ankylosing spondylitis or in good health (not recorded which).

The chain is built from TRBV4-1 and TRBJ2-1; D call uncertain. The CDR3 sequence is 13 residues long. V shed 0 bases and J shed 9 bases, with 9 bases lying between them. Germline V gene lookup returns CDR1 MGHRA and CDR2 YSYEKL. This chain's CDR3 is CASSQDRLGEQFF. For the CDR3, the DNA is TGCGCCAGCAGCCAAGATCGGCTCGGTGAGCAGTTCTTC.

The genes are TRBV28 and TRBJ2-5; D is undetermined. The germline gives CDR1 MDHEN, CDR2 SYDVKM. The V end was cut by 3 bases, the J end by 5 bases, with 10 bases between. This CDR3 is built from 13 residues. The CDR3: CASSLAYGETQYF. DNA of the CDR3: TGTGCCAGCAGTTTGGCATATGGGGAGACCCAGTACTTC. Filled out from reference TRBV28 and TRBJ2-5, the complete variable domain reads DVKVTQSSRYLVKRTGEKVFLECVQDMDHENMFWYRQDPGLGLRLIYFSYDVKMKEKGDIPEGYSVSREKKERFSLILESASTNQTSMYLCASSLAYGETQYFGPGTRLLVL.

The J gene is TRBJ2-7, the V gene TRBV11-2, with TRBD2 as a possible D gene (6 bases). Trimming cost V 5 bases and J 0 bases, with 23 bases left between them. The CDR3 loop spans 18 amino acids. The V gene's germline CDR1 is SGHAT and CDR2 FQNNGV. The CDR3 loop reads CASSMDIGLIISSYEQYF. The CDR3 nucleotides read TGTGCCAGCAGCATGGACATCGGACTAATAATTAGCTCCTACGAGCAGTACTTC.

This sequence joins TRBV12-3 or TRBV12-4 and TRBJ2-1, with D perhaps matching TRBD1 or TRBD2 (5 bases each). The CDR3 spans 15 residues. V was cut by 4 bases and J by 7 bases, with 17 bases left in between. In DNA, the CDR3 is TGTGCCAGCAGTTATATCGGGCTAGCAGGGAATGAGCAGTTCTTC. Protein: CASSYIGLAGNEQFF.

The chain employs TRBV29-1 and TRBJ2-7; 10 bases fit TRBD2. In germline, CDR1 is SQVTM, CDR2 ANQGSEA. CDR3 size: 17 residues. Trimming cost V 2 bases and J 7 bases; bases outside gene matches: 17. The CDR3 DNA is TGCAGCGTTGAACGGGCTAGCGGGGGTCCCCTAAGCATTGAGCAGTACTTC. Translation gives CSVERASGGPLSIEQYF.

A few counts support this clonotype. This chain connects TRBV7-9 to TRBJ2-7, with a tentative D call TRBD1 (6 bases). Germline V CDR1 and CDR2: SEHNR, FQNEAQ (reference sequence). The CDR3 loop spans 14 amino acids. V was trimmed by 5 bases and J by 2 bases, leaving 13 bases between them. CDR3 in amino acids: CASSPRQAPYEQYF. CDR3 nucleotide sequence: TGTGCCAGCAGCCCAAGACAGGCGCCCTACGAGCAGTACTTC. The full variable domain, in which reference TRBV7-9 and TRBJ2-7 provide the parts outside the CDR3, is DTGVSQNPRHKITKRGQNVTFRCDPISEHNRLYWYRQTLGQGPEFLTYFQNEAQLEKSRLLSDRFSAERPKGSFSTLEIQRTEQGDSAMYLCASSPRQAPYEQYFGPGTRLTVT.

There are a few counts of this clonotype. This chain joins TRBV12-3 or TRBV12-4 and TRBJ2-3, with 8 bases matching TRBD1. The CDR3 sequence is 15 residues long. Trimming cost V 3 bases and J 5 bases; bases outside gene matches: 7. This CDR3 reads CASSLGTGRLDTQYF. The CDR3 region has the DNA TGTGCCAGCAGTTTGGGGACAGGACGATTAGATACGCAGTATTTT.

V and J are TRBV2 and TRBJ2-1, with 7 bases matching TRBD2. In germline, CDR1 is SNHLY, CDR2 FYNNEI. V was clipped by 8 bases and J by 0 bases; unmatched bases: 4. The CDR3 runs to 14 residues. This chain's CDR3 is CASGGGSSYNEQFF. The CDR3 DNA is TGTGCCAGCGGCGGGGGTAGCTCCTACAATGAGCAGTTCTTC.

The genes are TRBV6-1 and TRBJ1-1, with 7 bases aligning to TRBD1. This CDR3 is built from 14 residues. Trimming cost V 6 bases and J 1 base; bases outside gene matches: 5. The germline V gene has CDR1 MNHNS and CDR2 SASEGT. CDR3 bases: TGTGCCAGCAGGACAGGGATGGGGAACACTGAAGCTTTCTTT. Its translation: CASRTGMGNTEAFF.

The V and J genes are TRBV7-9 and TRBJ2-3; TRBD2 is a possible D gene (6 bases). This CDR3 has 17 residues. Germline V gene sequence: CDR1 SEHNR, CDR2 FQNEAQ (reference sequence). Trimming took 4 bases from V and 1 from J, leaving 18 bases between them. CDR3 protein: CASSSTVEGFGTDTQYF. Here the CDR3 DNA reads TGTGCCAGCAGCTCCACCGTGGAGGGGTTCGGCACAGATACGCAGTATTTT.

This clonotype was seen only a few times. The rearrangement joins TRBV4-1 to TRBJ1-4; 8 bases match TRBD1. Germline trimming cut 0 bases from V and 6 bases from J; bases unmatched to any gene: 0. The CDR3 covers 14 residues. The germline CDR1 and CDR2 sequences are MGHRA and YSYEKL. The CDR3: CASSQEDRDEKLFF. CDR3 DNA sequence: TGCGCCAGCAGCCAAGAGGACAGGGATGAAAAACTGTTTTTT.

This clonotype occurred a few times. V gene TRBV27 combines with J gene TRBJ2-7; D ambiguous. With 3 bases removed from V and 4 bases from J, the gap between germline ends came to 13 bases. The CDR3 consists of 14 residues. The germline V gene has CDR1 MNHEY and CDR2 SMNVEV (reference sequence). As DNA, the CDR3 is TGTGCCAGCAGTTTGGCATATAGTCCATACGAGCAGTACTTC. It encodes CASSLAYSPYEQYF.

The count of this clonotype is one. The V and J genes are TRBV11-2 and TRBJ1-6; 10 nucleotides match TRBD1. The CDR3 length is 18 residues. Trimming took 6 bases from V and 0 from J; bases not matched to a gene: 8. The germline gives CDR1 SGHAT, CDR2 FQNNGV. The CDR3 nucleotides are TGTGCCAGCAGACCCGGACAGGGGGAAGGCTCCTATAATTCACCCCTCCACTTT. Translating gives CASRPGQGEGSYNSPLHF.

The rearrangement links TRBV11-2 to TRBJ2-1; 13 bases fit TRBD2. The ends lost 5 bases at V and 7 bases at J; junction bases unmatched: 5. The length of the CDR3 is 15 residues. Germline V gene sequence: CDR1 SGHAT, CDR2 FQNNGV. CDR3 amino acids: CASSHTSGGANEQFF. DNA for the CDR3: TGTGCCAGCAGCCATACTAGCGGGGGGGCAAATGAGCAGTTCTTC.

There are a few counts of this clonotype. This chain links TRBV9 with TRBJ1-6; 7 nucleotides line up with TRBD1. CDR1 is SGDLS, CDR2 YYNGEE, per germline. This CDR3 spans 15 amino acids. V shed 0 bases, J shed 8 bases, and the junction held 5 bases outside the gene matches. In DNA form, the CDR3 reads TGTGCCAGCAGCGTAGGGTACAGGGGTGATTCACCCCTCCACTTT. Protein sequence: CASSVGYRGDSPLHF.

Only a few counts were recorded for this clonotype. The V call is TRBV12-3 or TRBV12-4, the J call TRBJ2-2; D gene uncertain. The CDR3 length is 15 residues. V lost 4 bases and J 0 bases, leaving 9 bases between the germline ends. CDR3 nucleotides: TGTGCCAGCAGTTCCTCCCGGGCGAACACCGGGGAGCTGTTTTTT. As protein: CASSSSRANTGELFF.

This sequence joins TRBV29-1 and TRBJ2-1; 9 bases fit TRBD1. The CDR3 sequence is 16 residues long. Germline values: CDR1 SQVTM, CDR2 ANQGSEA. J lost 7 bases, V lost 0 bases, and 10 bases had no gene match. The DNA for the CDR3 is TGCAGCGTTGAAGATCATTTCGGACAGGGGAATAATGAGCAGTTCTTC. It codes for CSVEDHFGQGNNEQFF.

The CDR3 DNA is TGCAGTGCTAGAGGCACACCCGGGACAGGGGGCGGCGAGCAGTACTTC. Translation: CSARGTPGTGGGEQYF. V usage is TRBV20-1 and J usage is TRBJ2-7; TRBD1 agrees at 12 bases. Germline V gene lookup returns CDR1 DFQATT and CDR2 SNEGSKA (reference sequence). With 1 base clipped from V and 6 bases from J, the junction kept 10 bases outside the gene matches. The CDR3 is 16 amino acids.

This clonotype was seen a handful of times. This chain joins TRBV7-2 and TRBJ2-7; TRBD1 aligns across 7 bases. Germline V CDR1 and CDR2: SGHTA, FQGNSA. J gave up 6 bases and V 5 bases, and 10 bases lay outside the gene matches. There are 14 residues in the CDR3. The chain's CDR3 is CASSHGTVVIEQYF. The CDR3 coding sequence is TGTGCCAGCAGCCACGGGACAGTTGTAATCGAGCAGTACTTC.

V usage is TRBV7-9 and J usage is TRBJ2-5, with a tentative D call TRBD1 (6 bases). CDR3 length: 14 amino acids. V lost 6 bases and J 0 bases, leaving 11 bases between the germline ends. Germline V gene data show CDR1 as SEHNR and CDR2 as FQNEAQ (reference sequence). The DNA of the CDR3 is TGTGCCAGCAGGAAAAGGACAGACCAAGAGACCCAGTACTTC. Translating it yields CASRKRTDQETQYF.

This clonotype was observed a handful of times. This chain links TRBV12-5 with TRBJ2-2, with 7 bases that match TRBD1. The germline V gene has CDR1 LGHNT and CDR2 FRNRAP. With V trimmed by 3 bases and J by 7 bases, 8 bases remained unmatched. The CDR3 runs to 15 residues. The CDR3 DNA follows: TGTGCTAGTGGTTTCCGCACTGACAGGGTCGGGGAGCTGTTTTTT. Translation: CASGFRTDRVGELFF. The complete variable domain, with remaining parts taken from reference TRBV12-5 and TRBJ2-2, reads DARVTQTPRHKVTEMGQEVTMRCQPILGHNTVFWYRQTMMQGLELLAYFRNRAPLDDSGMPKDRFSAEMPDATLATLKIQPSEPRDSAVYFCASGFRTDRVGELFFGEGSRLTVL.